A single T cell receptor beta chain is shown here with its context. Its antigen remains unknown. The data derive from a study of cytomegalovirus exposure and HLA in healthy donors. General study findings and limits: Researchers counted 164 TCR beta chains as cytomegalovirus-associated. Diagnosis of cytomegalovirus status made by the classifier reportedly showed high specificity and sensitivity.

Per the germline V gene, CDR1 is KGHSH and CDR2 is LQKENI. The CDR3 covers 13 residues. The V and J ends lost 3 bases and 9 bases respectively, with 12 bases between them. The data were produced by immunoSEQ multiplex PCR, yet TCRdb's version contains in-frame clones alone and is incomplete. The sample lists a few hundred thousand clones, 88% occurring once. Sequencing was carried out using PBMCs. The origin of this receptor is a woman between 18 and 29 years old in good health and CMV-seronegative. The V and J genes are TRBV18 and TRBJ2-1, with TRBD2 as a possible D gene (6 bases). The CDR3 reads CASSPTAGGEQFF. DNA of the CDR3: TGTGCCAGCTCACCGACAGCCGGGGGTGAGCAGTTCTTC. The variable domain in full, completed from reference TRBV18 and TRBJ2-1, reads NAGVMQNPRHLVRRRGQEARLRCSPMKGHSHVYWYRQLPEEGLKFMVYLQKENIIDESGMPKERFSAEFPKEGPSILRIQQVVRGDSAAYFCASSPTAGGEQFFGPGTRLTVL.